This T cell receptor beta chain was recovered during a study of T cells in Graves' hyperthyroidism and ophthalmopathy. Background on the study: Peripheral blood collection took place at initial diagnosis, before any treatment.

Points from the study as a whole: A median around 6.8 months before onset, the model predicted ophthalmopathy. The blood repertoire included most of the expanded thyroid clonotypes above 0.001.

What was amplified from RNA transcripts were TCR beta CDR3 regions. HTBI primers were the set used in a first-round RT-PCR of the TCR CDR3. From the multiplex PCR reads, TCRdb called clonotypes with MiXCR, one entry per CDR3 protein. Of 690,000 or so distinct CDR3 sequences in the sample, roughly a sixth were seen once. In this sample, this clonotype turned up a few times. Its target is not known. Recently diagnosed hyperthyroidism of less than 2 months' duration affected patients aged 18 to 65. CDR3 size: 13 residues. Germline CDR1 reads ENHRY; CDR2 reads SYGVKD. V was clipped by 3 bases and J by 7 bases, with 12 bases between them.

The origin of this receptor is a woman aged 50 to 65 with Graves' hyperthyroidism that later progressed to Graves' ophthalmopathy. J is TRBJ1-2 and V is TRBV10-3; a weak D match, TRBD1 (5 bases). The sequencing sample was made of blood. The DNA of the CDR3 is TGTGCCATCAGTGAAGAGGGGCTCCTTGGCTACACCTTC. It translates to CAISEEGLLGYTF.